The sample holds many counts of the clone carrying this TCR beta chain. The data stem from a study of regulatory T cells in long-lasting Graves disease. Study-wide background: Those Graves' patients who were newly diagnosed had been on antithyroid drugs under 3 months.

This sample's time point: newly diagnosed GD, antithyroid drugs for less than 3 months. PBMCs provided the RNA from which the TCR library was made. The collection involved drawing nine milliliters of peripheral blood into EDTA tubes. Construction of TCR beta libraries relied on iRepertoire HTBI primers and on Arm-PCR targeting CDR3 regions. Each CDR3 protein is one row after TCRdb ran MiXCR on the multiplex PCR reads. There are hundreds of thousands of distinct CDR3 sequences in the sample; approximately 16% occur only once, and over 7% lies in the top ten. V was pared by 3 bases and J by 5 bases, with 4 bases between. Germline V lookup: CDR1 MDHEN, CDR2 SYDVKM. CDR3 size: 12 residues. The same sample was also studied in work on T cells in Graves' hyperthyroidism and ophthalmopathy.

V and J are TRBV28 and TRBJ2-2, with D uncertain. The source was peripheral blood mononuclear cells (PBMCs), collected at new diagnosis, from a patient treated with antithyroid drugs. The sequence was collected from a woman in her 40s with Graves disease. As DNA, the CDR3 is TGTGCCAGCAGTTTGGAGACCGGGGAGCTGTTTTTT. Translating gives CASSLETGELFF.